The clone carrying this T cell receptor (beta chain) was observed a few times. Its antigen is not identified. Isolated RNA was reverse transcribed in full, so expressed TCRB transcripts were sequenced. Average reads for naive, central memory and regulatory T cell samples were about 3.6 million. Sequencing used immunoSEQ multiplex PCR; TCRdb keeps in-frame clones, though not all of them. The sample records 280,000 or so clones, about 15% being singletons. The sample is drawn from a study of beta chain features in type 1 diabetes. Study observations and caveats: Researchers report that Type 1 diabetes patients had moderately but significantly shorter TCRB CDR3s across all four CD4+ subsets.

Germline V gene data show CDR1 as SGHRS and CDR2 as YFSETQ. This CDR3 contains 15 residues. Unmatched junction bases numbered 3, after V lost 0 bases and J lost 4 bases. The sequencing sample was made of naive CD4+ T cells from blood. The chain couples TRBV5-1 to TRBJ1-5, with 8 bases that match TRBD1. This TCR came from a man between 18 and 35 years old with type 1 diabetes. The CDR3 region has the DNA TGCGCCAGCAGCTTGGGGGGACAGGAGAATCAGCCCCAGCATTTT. Translated, it gives CASSLGGQENQPQHF.